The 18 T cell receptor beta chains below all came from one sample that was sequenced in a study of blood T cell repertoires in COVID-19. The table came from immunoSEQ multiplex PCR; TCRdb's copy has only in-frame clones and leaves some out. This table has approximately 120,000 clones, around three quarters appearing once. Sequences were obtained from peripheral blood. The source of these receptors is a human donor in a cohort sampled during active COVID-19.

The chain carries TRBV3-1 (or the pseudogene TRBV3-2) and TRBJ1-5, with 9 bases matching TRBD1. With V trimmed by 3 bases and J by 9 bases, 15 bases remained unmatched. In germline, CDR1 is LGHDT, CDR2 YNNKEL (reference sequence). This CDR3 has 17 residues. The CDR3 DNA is TGTGCCAGCAGCCACGGGACAGGGATTATACCACCCCGGCCCCAGCATTTT. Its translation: CASSHGTGIIPPRPQHF.

The CDR3 loop is CASDGTSGGYEQYF. Written as DNA, the CDR3 is TGTGCCAGCGACGGGACTAGCGGGGGTTACGAGCAGTACTTC. The rearrangement uses TRBV28 and TRBJ2-7; 14 bases agree with TRBD2. V lost 8 bases, J lost 4 bases, and 4 bases stayed unmatched. Germline loops: CDR1 MDHEN, CDR2 SYDVKM. The CDR3 runs to 14 residues.

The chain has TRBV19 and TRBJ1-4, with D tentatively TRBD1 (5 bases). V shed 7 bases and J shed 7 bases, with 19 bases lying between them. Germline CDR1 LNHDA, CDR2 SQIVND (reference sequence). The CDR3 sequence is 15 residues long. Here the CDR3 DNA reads TGTGCCAGTACTATTCGGGGGAGGGGTGGTGAAAAACTGTTTTTT. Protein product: CASTIRGRGGEKLFF.

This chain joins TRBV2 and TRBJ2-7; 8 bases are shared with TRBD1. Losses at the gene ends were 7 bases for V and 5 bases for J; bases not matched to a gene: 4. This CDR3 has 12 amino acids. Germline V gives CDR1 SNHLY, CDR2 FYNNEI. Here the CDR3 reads CASTGQGHEQYF. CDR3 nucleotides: TGTGCCAGCACAGGACAGGGCCACGAGCAGTACTTC.

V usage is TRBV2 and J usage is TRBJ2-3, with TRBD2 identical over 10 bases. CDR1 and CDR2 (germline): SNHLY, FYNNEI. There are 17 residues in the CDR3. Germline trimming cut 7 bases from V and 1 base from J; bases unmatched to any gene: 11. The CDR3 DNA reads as TGTGCCAGCACCAAAGGGTCTAGCGGGGGCCGCACAGATACGCAGTATTTT. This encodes CASTKGSSGGRTDTQYF.

The CDR3 DNA reads TGTGCCACCAGTGCCCGACAGGGGGCCTATGGCTACACCTTC. Translated: CATSARQGAYGYTF. The chain couples TRBV24-1 to TRBJ1-2; 10 bases map to TRBD1. The length of the CDR3 is 14 residues. Germline loops: CDR1 KGHDR, CDR2 SFDVKD. The ends lost 5 bases at V and 4 bases at J; junction bases unmatched: 3.

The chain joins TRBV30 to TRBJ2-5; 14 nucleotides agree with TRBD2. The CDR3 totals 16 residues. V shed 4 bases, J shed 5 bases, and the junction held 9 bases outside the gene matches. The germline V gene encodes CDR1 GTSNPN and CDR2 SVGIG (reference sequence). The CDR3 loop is CAWTLGLAGAAETQYF. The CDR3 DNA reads TGTGCCTGGACCCTGGGACTAGCGGGGGCGGCGGAGACCCAGTACTTC.

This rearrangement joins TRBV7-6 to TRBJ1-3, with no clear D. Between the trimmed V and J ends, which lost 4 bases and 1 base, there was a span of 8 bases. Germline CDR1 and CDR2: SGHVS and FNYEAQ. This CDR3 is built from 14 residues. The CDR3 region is CASSSRRSGNTIYF. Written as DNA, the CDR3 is TGTGCCAGCAGCTCTCGCAGATCTGGAAACACCATATATTTT.

CDR3: CASSFQLAAPYEQYF. CDR3 nucleotides: TGTGCCAGCAGCTTTCAGCTAGCGGCTCCCTACGAGCAGTACTTC. J is TRBJ2-7 and V is TRBV5-4, with 7 bases identical to TRBD2. V gave up 2 bases and J gave up 2 bases; unmatched junction bases: 7. This CDR3 comprises 15 residues. Germline CDR1 reads SGHNT; CDR2 reads YYREEE (reference sequence).

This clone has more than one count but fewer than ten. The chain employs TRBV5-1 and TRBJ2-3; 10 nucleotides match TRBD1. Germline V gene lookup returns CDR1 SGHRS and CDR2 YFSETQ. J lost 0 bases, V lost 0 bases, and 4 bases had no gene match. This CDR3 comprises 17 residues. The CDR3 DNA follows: TGCGCCAGCAGCTTGGGACAGGGGGCATTAAGCACAGATACGCAGTATTTT. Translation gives CASSLGQGALSTDTQYF.

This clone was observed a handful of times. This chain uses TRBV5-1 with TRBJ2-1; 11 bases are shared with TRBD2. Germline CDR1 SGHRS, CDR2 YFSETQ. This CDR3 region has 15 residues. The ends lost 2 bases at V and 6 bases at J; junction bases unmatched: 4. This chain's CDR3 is CASSFSGGATNEQFF. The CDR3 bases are TGCGCCAGCAGCTTTAGCGGGGGGGCCACCAATGAGCAGTTCTTC.

Here the CDR3 reads CASSLQGEQYF. The DNA for the CDR3 is TGTGCCAGCAGTTTACAGGGGGAGCAGTACTTC. The chain is built from TRBV6-6 and TRBJ2-7; 7 bases line up with TRBD1. Per the germline V gene, CDR1 is MNHNY and CDR2 is SVGAGI (reference sequence). The J segment lost 7 bases and the V segment lost 4 bases, leaving 1 base of the junction unmatched. The CDR3 contains 11 residues.

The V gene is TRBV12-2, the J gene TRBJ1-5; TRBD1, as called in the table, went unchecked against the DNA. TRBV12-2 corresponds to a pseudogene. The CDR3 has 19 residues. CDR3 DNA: TGTGCAAGTCGCCGAAATCCGGACAGGGTGAAAGAGATACATCAGCCCCAGCATTTT. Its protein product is CASRRNPDRVKEIHQPQHF.

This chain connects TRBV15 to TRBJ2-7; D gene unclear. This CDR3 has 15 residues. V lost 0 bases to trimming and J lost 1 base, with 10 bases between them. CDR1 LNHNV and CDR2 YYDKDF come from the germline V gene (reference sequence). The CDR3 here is CATSRDAHVSYEQYF. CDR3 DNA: TGTGCCACCAGCAGAGATGCACACGTTTCCTACGAGCAGTACTTC.

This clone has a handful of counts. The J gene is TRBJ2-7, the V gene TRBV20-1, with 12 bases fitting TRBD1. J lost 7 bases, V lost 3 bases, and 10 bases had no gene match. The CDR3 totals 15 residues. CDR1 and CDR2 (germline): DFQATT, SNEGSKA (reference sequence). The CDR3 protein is CSASKPGQGAGEQYF. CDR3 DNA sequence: TGCAGTGCTAGTAAACCGGGACAGGGGGCAGGGGAGCAGTACTTC.

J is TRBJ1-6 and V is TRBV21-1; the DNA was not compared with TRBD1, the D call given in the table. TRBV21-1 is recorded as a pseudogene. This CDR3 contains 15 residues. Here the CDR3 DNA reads TGTGCCAGCAGCAAAGTAGGGGACAGGGATATCACCCTCCACTTT. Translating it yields CASSKVGDRDITLHF.

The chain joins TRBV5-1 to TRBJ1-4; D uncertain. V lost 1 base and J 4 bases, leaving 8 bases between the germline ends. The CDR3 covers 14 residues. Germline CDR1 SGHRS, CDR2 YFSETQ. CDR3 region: CASSLNGFNEKLFF. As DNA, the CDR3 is TGCGCCAGCAGCTTGAACGGGTTTAATGAAAAACTGTTTTTT.

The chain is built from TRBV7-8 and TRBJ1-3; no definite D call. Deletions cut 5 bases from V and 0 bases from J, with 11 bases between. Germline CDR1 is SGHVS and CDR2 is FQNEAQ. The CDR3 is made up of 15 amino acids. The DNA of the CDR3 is TGTGCCAGCAGCCTTCGGTTGATCTCTGGAAACACCATATATTTT. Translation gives CASSLRLISGNTIYF.